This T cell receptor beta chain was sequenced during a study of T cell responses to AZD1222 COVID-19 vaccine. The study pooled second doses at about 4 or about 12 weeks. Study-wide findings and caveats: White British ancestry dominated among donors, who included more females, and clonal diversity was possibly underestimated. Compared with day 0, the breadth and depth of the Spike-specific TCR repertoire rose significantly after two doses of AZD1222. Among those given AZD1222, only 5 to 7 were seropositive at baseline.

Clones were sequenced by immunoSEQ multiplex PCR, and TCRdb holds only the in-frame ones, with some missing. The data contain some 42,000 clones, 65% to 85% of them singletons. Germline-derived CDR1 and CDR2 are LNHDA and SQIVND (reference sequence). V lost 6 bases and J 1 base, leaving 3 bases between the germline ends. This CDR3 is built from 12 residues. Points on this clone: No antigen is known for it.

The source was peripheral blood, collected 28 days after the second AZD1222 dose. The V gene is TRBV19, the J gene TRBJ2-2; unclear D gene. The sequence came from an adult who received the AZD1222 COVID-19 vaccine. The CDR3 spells CASSENTGELFF. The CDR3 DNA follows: TGTGCCAGTAGCGAGAACACCGGGGAGCTGTTTTTT.